This entry lists 10 T cell receptor beta chains sequenced from one sample in a study of OX40 agonist ivuxolimab in advanced cancers. Clones were read by immunoSEQ multiplex PCR, and TCRdb kept only the in-frame ones, dropping some. The sample has about 73,000 clones, around 90% seen once. The material sequenced was CD4+ or CD8+ T cells sorted from blood, taken in a trial of the OX40 agonist ivuxolimab. These receptors originate from an adult with an advanced solid tumor such as melanoma, head and neck, liver or kidney cancer.

The genes are TRBV5-6 and TRBJ2-1, with D perhaps matching TRBD2 (6 bases). Trimming pared 2 bases from V and 7 bases from J, leaving 13 bases between. Germline V lookup: CDR1 SGHDT, CDR2 YYEEEE. There are 14 residues in the CDR3. The CDR3 protein is CASSFGQGGNEQFF. The CDR3, as DNA: TGTGCCAGCAGCTTCGGGCAGGGAGGTAATGAGCAGTTCTTC.

This chain joins TRBV10-3 and TRBJ2-7, with TRBD1 matching over 11 bases. The junction had 2 bases not matched to a gene; V was cut back by 8 bases and J by 5 bases. The CDR3 consists of 12 residues. Germline CDR1 is ENHRY and CDR2 is SYGVKD. CDR3 protein: CAIWTGGNEQYF. The DNA of the CDR3 is TGTGCCATCTGGACAGGGGGCAACGAGCAGTACTTC.

The V call is TRBV5-1, the J call TRBJ2-7, with D possibly matching TRBD1 (5 bases). Germline CDR1 and CDR2: SGHRS and YFSETQ. With 0 bases removed from V and 2 bases from J, the gap between germline ends came to 9 bases. The CDR3 consists of 14 residues. The CDR3 spells CASSLGAGTYEQYF. The CDR3 nucleotides are TGCGCCAGCAGCTTGGGGGCAGGGACCTACGAGCAGTACTTC.

The chain employs TRBV19 and TRBJ2-7; 10 bases agree with TRBD1. The germline V gene has CDR1 LNHDA and CDR2 SQIVND (reference sequence). Trimming removed 4 bases from V and 5 bases from J; junction bases left unmatched: 5. The CDR3 has 14 amino acids. DNA for the CDR3: TGTGCCAGTAGTAGCCGGGACAGGGGCAACGAGCAGTACTTC. Protein sequence: CASSSRDRGNEQYF. Full variable domain (remainder filled in from reference TRBV19 and TRBJ2-7): DGGITQSPKYLFRKEGQNVTLSCEQNLNHDAMYWYRQDPGQGLRLIYYSQIVNDFQKGDIAEGYSVSREKKESFPLTVTSAQKNPTAFYLCASSSRDRGNEQYFGPGTRLTVT.

The chain combines TRBV2 with TRBJ1-5; TRBD1 might be the D (6 bases). This CDR3 contains 15 residues. Trimming cost V 8 bases and J 4 bases, with 18 bases left between them. Germline CDR1 is SNHLY and CDR2 is FYNNEI. CDR3 bases: TGTGCCAGCGGGGCGACAGGTACTCAAAATCAGCCCCAGCATTTT. As protein: CASGATGTQNQPQHF.

The V call is TRBV10-3, the J call TRBJ2-1; TRBD2 matches at 12 bases. The CDR3 length is 15 residues. V lost 3 bases, J lost 16 bases, and 13 bases stayed unmatched. Germline-derived CDR1 and CDR2 are ENHRY and SYGVKD. The CDR3, as DNA: TGTGCCATCAGTGACCCTGGACTAGCGGGGTCCCCGGACTTCTTC. Residues: CAISDPGLAGSPDFF.

The rearrangement links TRBV2 to TRBJ2-5; TRBD1 might be the D (6 bases). This CDR3 has 13 residues. V dropped 8 bases and J dropped 0 bases, with 10 bases sitting between them. Germline V gene sequence: CDR1 SNHLY, CDR2 FYNNEI. The CDR3 protein is CASLGQDQETQYF. In DNA form, the CDR3 reads TGTGCCAGCTTGGGACAAGACCAAGAGACCCAGTACTTC.

This chain uses TRBV4-2 with TRBJ2-7; the match to TRBD2 covers 15 bases. The V gene's germline CDR1 is LGHNA and CDR2 YNFKEQ. The CDR3 loop spans 18 amino acids. After removal of 3 bases from V and 3 bases from J, the junction contained 9 bases not matched to a gene. This chain's CDR3 is CASSHPGTSGGISYEQYF. The CDR3 coding sequence is TGTGCCAGCAGCCACCCCGGGACTAGCGGGGGGATCAGCTACGAGCAGTACTTC.

V gene TRBV4-1 combines with J gene TRBJ2-3; 13 nucleotides agree with TRBD2. The germline CDR1 and CDR2 sequences are MGHRA and YSYEKL. The length of the CDR3 is 15 residues. The junction had 5 bases not matched to a gene; V was cut back by 5 bases and J by 6 bases. The DNA of the CDR3 is TGCGCCAGCAGCGCTACTAGCGGGGGGGTGGATACGCAGTATTTT. It translates to CASSATSGGVDTQYF.

The chain is built from TRBV6-5 and TRBJ1-1; D remains ambiguous. Trimming pared 5 bases from V and 7 bases from J, leaving 17 bases between. Germline V lookup: CDR1 MNHEY, CDR2 SVGAGI. The CDR3 runs 14 residues. DNA for the CDR3: TGTGCCAGCAGTCCGACGGTCGTTGATGGTGAAGCTTTCTTT. Its translation: CASSPTVVDGEAFF.